The 22 T cell receptor beta chains reported below all come from one sample, sequenced in a study of blood T cell repertoires in COVID-19. Profiling relied on immunoSEQ multiplex PCR, and the TCRdb table lists in-frame clones only, not all of them. This sample carries about 39,000 clones, roughly 80% of them seen once, and the ten largest clones take 9% to 10%. Sequenced input: peripheral blood. These receptor sequences come from a man aged 55-75 years in a cohort sampled during active COVID-19.

This chain uses TRBV7-9 with TRBJ1-5; TRBD1 might be the D (5 bases). V lost 1 base, J lost 2 bases, and 12 bases lay in between. Germline V CDR1 and CDR2: SEHNR, FQNEAQ (reference sequence). This CDR3 comprises 16 residues. This CDR3 reads CASSLGGVPGNQPQHF. Written as DNA, the CDR3 is TGTGCCAGCAGCTTAGGGGGGGTGCCAGGCAATCAGCCCCAGCATTTT.

The chain is built from TRBV5-1 and TRBJ2-2; 11 bases line up with TRBD2. Germline loops: CDR1 SGHRS, CDR2 YFSETQ. The junction had 2 bases not matched to a gene; V was cut back by 6 bases and J by 4 bases. CDR3 length equals 14 residues. The CDR3: CASKGLAATGELFF. For the CDR3, the DNA is TGCGCCAGCAAGGGACTAGCGGCCACCGGGGAGCTGTTTTTT.

This chain joins TRBV15 and TRBJ1-5, with D possibly TRBD1 on 6 matching bases. The CDR3 contains 17 residues. Between the trimmed V and J ends, which lost 1 base and 0 bases, there was a span of 13 bases. From germline, CDR1 is LNHNV and CDR2 YYDKDF (reference sequence). The CDR3 is CATSRGGGTNSNQPQHF. CDR3 bases: TGTGCCACCAGCAGAGGGGGGGGGACAAATAGCAATCAGCCCCAGCATTTT.

The chain recombines TRBV5-6 with TRBJ2-6, with 10 bases lining up with TRBD1. The CDR3 spans 16 residues. The V segment lost 5 bases and the J segment 2 bases; nucleotides outside the gene matches: 4. Per the germline V gene, CDR1 is SGHDT and CDR2 is YYEEEE. The CDR3 sequence: CASSPGQGTGANVLTF. The CDR3 nucleotides read TGTGCCAGCAGTCCGGGACAGGGGACTGGGGCCAACGTCCTGACTTTC.

The chain joins TRBV7-2 to TRBJ1-1, with unresolved D. Deletions cut 1 base from V and 1 base from J, with 7 bases between. This CDR3 spans 14 amino acids. Germline V CDR1 and CDR2: SGHTA, FQGNSA. CDR3 sequence (DNA): TGTGCCAGCAGCTTAGACCTAACGAACACTGAAGCTTTCTTT. It translates to CASSLDLTNTEAFF. The whole variable domain, remainder taken from reference TRBV7-2 and TRBJ1-1, is GAGVSQSPSNKVTEKGKDVELRCDPISGHTALYWYRQSLGQGLEFLIYFQGNSAPDKSGLPSDRFSAERTGGSVSTLTIQRTQQEDSAVYLCASSLDLTNTEAFFGQGTRLTVV.

The chain joins TRBV12-3 or TRBV12-4 to TRBJ2-7; no clear D gene. Trimming removed 5 bases at V and 3 bases at J, with 8 bases between. The CDR3 has 12 residues. The CDR3 DNA reads TGTGCCAGCAGTATAAACAGCTACGAGCAGTACTTC. It translates to CASSINSYEQYF.

The V and J genes are TRBV20-1 and TRBJ2-5, with D possibly TRBD2 on 5 matching bases. The CDR3 has 13 residues. Trimming left V 3 bases short and J 12 bases short, with 20 bases between. Germline CDR1 and CDR2: DFQATT and SNEGSKA (reference sequence). CDR3 in amino acids: CSASRTAPLEEYF. CDR3 nucleotides: TGCAGTGCTAGTAGGACTGCCCCACTCGAGGAGTACTTC.

Comment on this clone: This sample also contains other DNA sequences that code for the same CDR3. The V gene is TRBV18, the J gene TRBJ2-3; TRBD2 might be the D (6 bases). Per germline, CDR1 KGHSH and CDR2 LQKENI. V lost 3 bases and J lost 0, with 7 bases in between. The CDR3 totals 14 residues. The CDR3 loop reads CASSPGGSTDTQYF. DNA for the CDR3: TGTGCCAGCTCACCGGGAGGCAGCACAGATACGCAGTATTTT. The whole variable domain, remainder taken from reference TRBV18 and TRBJ2-3, is NAGVMQNPRHLVRRRGQEARLRCSPMKGHSHVYWYRQLPEEGLKFMVYLQKENIIDESGMPKERFSAEFPKEGPSILRIQQVVRGDSAAYFCASSPGGSTDTQYFGPGTRLTVL.

The chain links TRBV7-8 to TRBJ2-2; 9 nucleotides match TRBD1. The CDR3 has 16 residues. The V gene's germline CDR1 is SGHVS and CDR2 FQNEAQ. The ends lost 5 bases at V and 1 base at J; junction bases unmatched: 5. CDR3 in amino acids: CASSRPGQGNTGELFF. The CDR3 DNA follows: TGTGCCAGCAGCCGTCCGGGACAGGGGAACACCGGGGAGCTGTTTTTT.

The CDR3 here is CASSAQGYTDTQYF. As DNA, the CDR3 is TGTGCCAGCAGCGCACAGGGATACACAGATACGCAGTATTTT. The chain uses TRBV5-5 and TRBJ2-3; a weak D match, TRBD1 (6 bases). Between the trimmed V and J ends, which lost 4 bases and 2 bases, there was a span of 11 bases. CDR3 length: 14 amino acids. The germline V gene has CDR1 SGHKS and CDR2 YYEKEE (reference sequence).

In its sample, this clone was seen a few times. This chain uses TRBV6-2 or TRBV6-3 with TRBJ2-1, with D perhaps TRBD2 (6 bases). CDR1 is MNHEY and CDR2 is SVGEGT in the germline V gene. The CDR3 extends over 18 amino acids. V lost 8 bases to trimming and J lost 6 bases, with 29 bases between them. The CDR3 coding sequence is TGTGCCAGCTGCCAGCGTCCCCCTAGGGTGGCGGGGTTCAATGAGCAGTTCTTC. It is translated as CASCQRPPRVAGFNEQFF.

This rearrangement joins TRBV15 to TRBJ2-2; tentatively, D is TRBD1 (6 bases). Trimming cost V 0 bases and J 2 bases, with 10 bases left between them. Germline-derived CDR1 and CDR2 are LNHNV and YYDKDF (reference sequence). This CDR3 has 16 amino acids. CDR3 nucleotides: TGTGCCACCAGCAGAGAAGGACAGCCTAACACCGGGGAGCTGTTTTTT. As protein: CATSREGQPNTGELFF.

V gene TRBV6-2 or TRBV6-3 combines with J gene TRBJ2-3, with a tentative D call TRBD2 (6 bases). The CDR3 is 14 amino acids. In germline, CDR1 is MNHEY, CDR2 SVGEGT. V lost 5 bases, J lost 2 bases, and 11 bases lay in between. The CDR3: CASSNRDFTDTQYF. For the CDR3, the DNA is TGTGCCAGCAGTAACCGGGACTTCACAGATACGCAGTATTTT.

This clone was seen a few times. The rearrangement links TRBV5-1 to TRBJ2-1, with TRBD2 matching over 16 bases. J lost 3 bases, V lost 4 bases, and 7 bases had no gene match. This CDR3 is built from 18 residues. Germline lookup yields CDR1 SGHRS and CDR2 YFSETQ. The CDR3 sequence is CASSDGTSGRASYNEQFF. The CDR3 DNA sequence: TGCGCCAGCAGCGACGGGACTAGCGGGAGGGCCAGCTACAATGAGCAGTTCTTC.

The chain employs TRBV18 and TRBJ1-2; 8 bases align to TRBD1. V trimming: 3 bases; J trimming: 5 bases; junction bases outside the gene matches: 8. The CDR3 runs to 15 residues. Germline V gene sequence: CDR1 KGHSH, CDR2 LQKENI. CDR3 nucleotide sequence: TGTGCCAGCTCACCCGAGGGACAGGTACGATATGGCTACACCTTC. This encodes CASSPEGQVRYGYTF.

V usage is TRBV7-2 and J usage is TRBJ2-3; tentative D call: TRBD2 (5 bases). Germline V gene lookup returns CDR1 SGHTA and CDR2 FQGNSA. V lost 0 bases and J 3 bases, leaving 7 bases between the germline ends. This CDR3 is built from 14 residues. CDR3 DNA: TGTGCCAGCAGCTTAGCAGGGAGAACAGATACGCAGTATTTT. Encoded protein: CASSLAGRTDTQYF.

This clone has only a few counts. The CDR3 DNA follows: TGCGCCAGCAGCTCCCCGGGAAACAGGGCTGGGGCCAACGTCCTGACTTTC. Protein sequence: CASSSPGNRAGANVLTF. The chain carries TRBV5-1 and TRBJ2-6, with a tentative D call TRBD1 (6 bases). Between the trimmed V and J ends, which lost 3 bases and 2 bases, there was a span of 15 bases. Germline V gene lookup returns CDR1 SGHRS and CDR2 YFSETQ. The CDR3 has 17 amino acids.

The genes are TRBV18 and TRBJ1-5; 7 nucleotides match TRBD1. This CDR3 has 16 amino acids. V lost 3 bases to trimming and J lost 6 bases; unmatched junction nucleotides: 11. Germline V gene sequence: CDR1 KGHSH, CDR2 LQKENI. The CDR3 DNA reads TGTGCCAGCTCACCTCCGCCCCGACAGGGCAGTCAGCCCCAGCATTTT. Protein: CASSPPPRQGSQPQHF.

This clone has only a few counts. This chain connects TRBV27 to TRBJ1-6; TRBD1 matches 12 bases. The length of the CDR3 is 16 residues. Per the germline V gene, CDR1 is MNHEY and CDR2 is SMNVEV (reference sequence). Trimming took 6 bases from V and 9 from J; bases not matched to a gene: 9. In DNA, the CDR3 is TGTGCCAGCAGCCTTGGGACAGGGGGCGCATCTTCACCCCTCCACTTT. Amino acids: CASSLGTGGASSPLHF.

The rearrangement joins TRBV18 to TRBJ1-6; no clear D. The CDR3 sequence is 15 residues long. The germline V gene encodes CDR1 KGHSH and CDR2 LQKENI. V lost 3 bases, J lost 5 bases, and 11 bases lay in between. This chain's CDR3 is CASSPNEANNSPLHF. The CDR3 DNA sequence: TGTGCCAGCTCACCGAATGAGGCGAATAATTCACCCCTCCACTTT.

The rearrangement joins TRBV6-5 to TRBJ1-3; D might be TRBD1 (6 bases). V was trimmed by 11 bases and J by 3 bases, leaving 17 bases between them. The CDR3 runs to 14 residues. CDR1 and CDR2 (germline): MNHEY, SVGAGI. Written as DNA, the CDR3 is TGTGCCGGCGCGGGGGGGGCGCTTGGAAACACCATATATTTT. This codes for CAGAGGALGNTIYF.

This chain uses TRBV12-3 or TRBV12-4 with TRBJ2-7; 10 bases are a match to TRBD2. The CDR3 extends over 13 amino acids. The V segment lost 3 bases and the J segment 7 bases; nucleotides outside the gene matches: 3. CDR3 loop: CASSLSSGGEQYF. CDR3 in DNA: TGTGCCAGCAGTTTGAGTAGCGGGGGGGAGCAGTACTTC.